The next 29 T cell receptor beta chains were all read from a single sample in a study of T cell changes during pregnancy in multiple sclerosis. The data were produced by immunoSEQ multiplex PCR, yet TCRdb's version contains in-frame clones alone and is incomplete. The sample shows around 99,000 clones, approximately 92% of them seen only once. Material: peripheral blood, obtained in the first trimester of pregnancy. The receptors originated from a female donor with multiple sclerosis, enrolled in a pregnancy study.

J is TRBJ2-5 and V is TRBV29-1; D might be TRBD2 (6 bases). The J call may be wrong; the DNA end is better matched by TRBJ2-7. Germline V lookup: CDR1 SQVTM, CDR2 ANQGSEA. The CDR3 loop spans 12 amino acids. The DNA of the CDR3 is TGCAGCGTAGGTAGCGGAACCTACGAGCAGTACTTC. It codes for CSVGSGTYEQYF.

This clone showed up just once. This chain connects TRBV14 to TRBJ2-5, with 7 nucleotides matching TRBD1. The length of the CDR3 is 14 residues. Per germline, CDR1 SGHDN and CDR2 FVKESK. Trimming cost V 5 bases and J 5 bases; bases outside gene matches: 8. The CDR3 DNA sequence: TGTGCCAGCAGCGTTAGGACAGGTCGGGAGACCCAGTACTTC. It yields the protein CASSVRTGRETQYF.

In this sample, this clone turned up a few times. V is TRBV29-1 and J is TRBJ1-1; D is uncertain. The CDR3 is 12 amino acids. V was clipped by 4 bases and J by 9 bases, with 15 bases between them. CDR1 and CDR2 (germline): SQVTM, ANQGSEA. This CDR3 reads CSVGEGALKAFF. The CDR3 DNA is TGCAGCGTTGGTGAGGGAGCCCTCAAAGCTTTCTTT. The entire variable domain, with the rest obtained from reference TRBV29-1 and TRBJ1-1, is as follows: SAVISQKPSRDICQRGTSLTIQCQVDSQVTMMFWYRQQPGQSLTLIATANQGSEATYESGFVIDKFPISRPNLTFSTLTVSNMSPEDSSIYLCSVGEGALKAFFGQGTRLTVV.

This chain connects TRBV27 to TRBJ1-3; 9 bases agree with TRBD1. V trimming: 5 bases; J trimming: 2 bases; junction bases outside the gene matches: 4. CDR3 length: 15 amino acids. The germline gives CDR1 MNHEY, CDR2 SMNVEV (reference sequence). The DNA for the CDR3 is TGTGCCAGCAGTCAGGGGACAGGGACTGGAAACACCATATATTTT. This translates into CASSQGTGTGNTIYF.

Ten or more counts support this clone. An end of the junction does not agree with germline; a read error may underlie this. The chain uses TRBV23-1 and TRBJ1-5; 9 bases fit TRBD1. TRBV23-1 is treated as an ORF (open reading frame) with a function not yet certain. There are 14 residues in the CDR3. The CDR3 here is CASSRTGGKQPQHF. In nucleotides, the CDR3 is TGCGCCAGCAGTCGCACAGGGGGCAAGCAGCCCCAGCATTTT.

V and J are TRBV28 and TRBJ2-5; D is unclear. V was shortened by 3 bases and J by 5 bases, with 16 bases between the two germline ends. CDR3 length: 15 amino acids. CDR1 MDHEN and CDR2 SYDVKM come from the germline V gene. The CDR3 loop is CASSFVSKSRETQYF. CDR3 sequence (DNA): TGTGCCAGCAGTTTCGTGTCGAAGTCTCGGGAGACCCAGTACTTC.

V usage is TRBV30 and J usage is TRBJ1-5; 9 nucleotides agree with TRBD1. The germline CDR1 and CDR2 sequences are GTSNPN and SVGIG (reference sequence). There are 18 residues in the CDR3. V was pared by 1 base and J by 0 bases, with 10 bases of the junction left unmatched. Here the CDR3 DNA reads TGTGCCTGGAGTGCGGACAGGGGTGGAGGCAGTAGCAATCAGCCCCAGCATTTT. Protein product: CAWSADRGGGSSNQPQHF. The complete variable domain, with remaining parts taken from reference TRBV30 and TRBJ1-5, reads SQTIHQWPATLVQPVGSPLSLECTVEGTSNPNLYWYRQAAGRGLQLLFYSVGIGQISSEVPQNLSASRPQDRQFILSSKKLLLSDSGFYLCAWSADRGGGSSNQPQHFGDGTRLSIL.

This rearrangement joins TRBV28 to TRBJ1-3; D is undetermined. This CDR3 region has 15 residues. V was shortened by 2 bases and J by 7 bases, with 15 bases between the two germline ends. Germline V gives CDR1 MDHEN, CDR2 SYDVKM. CDR3 sequence reads: CASSLEGGSDNTIYF. The CDR3 nucleotides are TGTGCCAGCAGTTTAGAGGGCGGGAGTGATAACACCATATATTTT.

This chain connects TRBV13 to TRBJ1-2; D is undetermined. The CDR3 contains 13 residues. The germline gives CDR1 PRHDT, CDR2 FYEKMQ (reference sequence). The ends were cut back, 0 bases at V and 6 bases at J, with 8 bases in the middle. The CDR3 sequence is CASSLGWQDGYTF. The CDR3 DNA is TGTGCCAGCAGCTTAGGCTGGCAGGATGGCTACACCTTC. Full variable domain (remainder filled in from reference TRBV13 and TRBJ1-2): AAGVIQSPRHLIKEKRETATLKCYPIPRHDTVYWYQQGPGQDPQFLISFYEKMQSDKGSIPDRFSAQQFSDYHSELNMSSLELGDSALYFCASSLGWQDGYTFGSGTRLTVV.

V is TRBV6-5 and J is TRBJ1-1; tentatively, D is TRBD1 (5 bases). The CDR3 consists of 13 residues. The V and J ends lost 6 bases and 5 bases respectively, with 13 bases between them. Looked up from germline, CDR1 is MNHEY and CDR2 is SVGAGI. The CDR3 DNA follows: TGTGCCAGCAGCCGCCAGGGCTTGACTGAAGCTTTCTTT. Its protein is CASSRQGLTEAFF.

The rearrangement links TRBV11-2 to TRBJ2-7; 9 bases align to TRBD2. V dropped 7 bases and J dropped 6; count of bases not matched to a gene: 13. This CDR3 has 15 residues. CDR1 is SGHAT, CDR2 FQNNGV, per germline. The CDR3 sequence is CASTPGSGRPFEQYF. The CDR3 bases are TGTGCCAGCACCCCTGGAAGCGGGAGGCCCTTCGAGCAGTACTTC.

The gene calls are TRBV6-6 and TRBJ1-3, with D perhaps TRBD1 (6 bases). V was trimmed by 2 bases and J by 8 bases, leaving 19 bases between them. The CDR3 sequence is 16 residues long. Germline V lookup: CDR1 MNHNY, CDR2 SVGAGI (reference sequence). CDR3 sequence (DNA): TGTGCCAGCAGTTACACCGATGGACAGTTTAAGGACACCATATATTTT. Translated: CASSYTDGQFKDTIYF.

The chain employs TRBV5-1 and TRBJ2-2; TRBD2 might be the D (5 bases). Looked up from germline, CDR1 is SGHRS and CDR2 is YFSETQ. This CDR3 contains 14 residues. V was shortened by 3 bases and J by 4 bases, with 10 bases between the two germline ends. CDR3 sequence reads: CASSSPGSTGELFF. The CDR3 DNA sequence: TGCGCCAGCAGCTCCCCGGGAAGCACCGGGGAGCTGTTTTTT.

The chain employs TRBV5-6 and TRBJ2-3, with D perhaps matching TRBD1 (6 bases). Germline lookup yields CDR1 SGHDT and CDR2 YYEEEE. V was pared by 0 bases and J by 1 base, with 12 bases between. The CDR3 runs 16 residues. The CDR3 spells CASSLARGSGTDTQYF. CDR3 DNA sequence: TGTGCCAGCAGCTTGGCGAGGGGGTCAGGCACAGATACGCAGTATTTT.

The rearrangement links TRBV19 to TRBJ2-7; D is unclear. The V gene's germline CDR1 is LNHDA and CDR2 SQIVND (reference sequence). Trimming removed 0 bases from V and 0 bases from J, with 9 bases in between. This CDR3 has 15 residues. The CDR3 DNA follows: TGTGCCAGTAGTATAGATTTAGACATCTCCTACGAGCAGTACTTC. It translates to CASSIDLDISYEQYF.

The chain carries TRBV27 and TRBJ1-5; 7 bases line up with TRBD1. V was clipped by 3 bases and J by 7 bases; unmatched bases: 15. Germline V gene data show CDR1 as MNHEY and CDR2 as SMNVEV (reference sequence). The CDR3 loop spans 17 amino acids. The CDR3 DNA is TGTGCCAGCAGTTTGCCGACACCGACAGGGATGAGCCAGCCCCAGCATTTT. This codes for CASSLPTPTGMSQPQHF.

The chain carries TRBV9 and TRBJ2-2, with 12 nucleotides matching TRBD2. Germline CDR1 SGDLS, CDR2 YYNGEE. This CDR3 has 16 amino acids. V shed 2 bases and J 7 bases; nucleotides not matched to a gene: 6. The CDR3 sequence: CASSVTSGSFGGELFF. The CDR3 DNA is TGTGCCAGCAGCGTGACTAGCGGGAGCTTCGGCGGGGAGCTGTTTTTT.

The genes are TRBV7-8 and TRBJ2-1, with 11 bases that match TRBD2. The CDR3 totals 17 residues. The germline gives CDR1 SGHVS, CDR2 FQNEAQ. J was trimmed by 6 bases and V by 6 bases; bases with no gene match: 13. The CDR3 bases are TGTGCCAGCAGACAAAGGGGAGGTAGCGGGAGGGCCAATGAGCAGTTCTTC. It specifies CASRQRGGSGRANEQFF.

This clone appeared once. CDR3 nucleotides: TGTGCCAGTAGTTCCGACAGGGGCACTGAAGCTTTCTTT. Protein sequence: CASSSDRGTEAFF. The genes are TRBV19 and TRBJ1-1, with TRBD1 matching over 8 bases. The CDR3 loop spans 13 amino acids. Germline V CDR1 and CDR2: LNHDA, SQIVND (reference sequence). After removal of 5 bases from V and 4 bases from J, the junction contained 3 bases not matched to a gene.

DNA of the CDR3: TGTGCCTGGTCCCTACTAGCGGGAGGGGAGCAGTACTTC. Translated, it gives CAWSLLAGGEQYF. The chain uses TRBV30 and TRBJ2-7, with 13 bases identical to TRBD2. Trimming cost V 5 bases and J 7 bases; bases outside gene matches: 5. The germline CDR1 and CDR2 sequences are GTSNPN and SVGIG (reference sequence). This CDR3 region has 13 residues.

The genes are TRBV21-1 and TRBJ1-1. TRBV21-1 constitutes a pseudogene. There are 22 residues in the CDR3. CDR3 sequence (DNA): TGTGCCAGCAGCCCCTTATGTCGGCAGGGAGGAGAAGGGGAGCATCCGAACACTGAAGCTTTCTTT. Translation: CASSPLCRQGGEGEHPNTEAFF.

The chain couples TRBV18 to TRBJ1-1, with TRBD1 matching 7 bases. This CDR3 has 12 amino acids. J gave up 8 bases and V 4 bases, and 4 bases lay outside the gene matches. Germline CDR1 KGHSH, CDR2 LQKENI. The CDR3 reads CASSRQGGEAFF. CDR3 in DNA: TGTGCCAGCTCACGCCAGGGGGGCGAAGCTTTCTTT.

The chain uses TRBV19 and TRBJ1-1; possibly TRBD1 for D (6 bases). V was pared by 4 bases and J by 4 bases, with 16 bases between. Germline V gene sequence: CDR1 LNHDA, CDR2 SQIVND (reference sequence). The CDR3 length is 15 residues. CDR3 in amino acids: CASSNPQQGGTEAFF. The CDR3 bases are TGTGCCAGTAGTAATCCTCAACAGGGTGGCACTGAAGCTTTCTTT.

The genes are TRBV28 and TRBJ1-5; 7 bases match TRBD1. CDR1 is MDHEN and CDR2 is SYDVKM in the germline V gene. Unmatched junction bases numbered 7, after V lost 5 bases and J lost 3 bases. This CDR3 has 15 amino acids. CDR3 loop: CASSVIQGNNQPQHF. For the CDR3, the DNA is TGTGCCAGCAGTGTAATACAGGGGAACAATCAGCCCCAGCATTTT.

The chain combines TRBV10-3 with TRBJ2-7; 9 nucleotides match TRBD1. Germline V CDR1 and CDR2: ENHRY, SYGVKD. The CDR3 is made up of 14 amino acids. The V gene end was trimmed by 6 bases and the J gene end by 5 bases; junction bases not matched to a gene: 8. DNA of the CDR3: TGTGCCATCAGGCCGGGACAGGGATCGAACGAGCAGTACTTC. It encodes CAIRPGQGSNEQYF.

The chain uses TRBV7-2 and TRBJ1-5; D is unresolved. The CDR3 is made up of 15 amino acids. V gave up 7 bases and J gave up 5 bases, with 18 bases separating them. Germline V gene lookup returns CDR1 SGHTA and CDR2 FQGNSA. The CDR3 coding sequence is TGTGCCAGCAAAGCGGGATTCTCGAGGTATCAGCCCCAGCATTTT. It encodes CASKAGFSRYQPQHF. Together with reference TRBV7-2 and TRBJ1-5, the CDR3 gives the full variable domain: GAGVSQSPSNKVTEKGKDVELRCDPISGHTALYWYRQSLGQGLEFLIYFQGNSAPDKSGLPSDRFSAERTGGSVSTLTIQRTQQEDSAVYLCASKAGFSRYQPQHFGDGTRLSIL.

The chain uses TRBV28 and TRBJ2-7, with D possibly being TRBD1 (6 bases). Germline V gene lookup returns CDR1 MDHEN and CDR2 SYDVKM. Trimming stripped 7 bases from V and 3 bases from J, with 13 bases between. The CDR3 totals 13 residues. The chain's CDR3 is CASIGTQRYEQYF. The CDR3 DNA is TGTGCCAGCATCGGGACACAACGCTACGAGCAGTACTTC.

This clone was counted once. This chain uses TRBV28 with TRBJ2-7; D remains ambiguous. The germline gives CDR1 MDHEN, CDR2 SYDVKM. CDR3 length equals 12 residues. The ends were cut back, 5 bases at V and 4 bases at J, with 9 bases in the middle. CDR3 DNA sequence: TGTGCCAGCAGTGTAACATCTTACGAGCAGTACTTC. It is translated as CASSVTSYEQYF. Based on the CDR3 plus reference TRBV28 and TRBJ2-7, the full variable domain is DVKVTQSSRYLVKRTGEKVFLECVQDMDHENMFWYRQDPGLGLRLIYFSYDVKMKEKGDIPEGYSVSREKKERFSLILESASTNQTSMYLCASSVTSYEQYFGPGTRLTVT.

V and J are TRBV6-5 and TRBJ1-3, with unresolved D. This CDR3 is built from 15 residues. Per germline, CDR1 MNHEY and CDR2 SVGAGI. Deletions cut 0 bases from V and 4 bases from J, with 10 bases between. CDR3 sequence: CASSYSQMPGNTIYF. Written as DNA, the CDR3 is TGTGCCAGCAGTTACTCTCAGATGCCCGGAAACACCATATATTTT.